A single sample is the source of the 25 T cell receptor beta chains below, sequenced in a study of T cells in Graves' hyperthyroidism and ophthalmopathy. There were TCR beta CDR3 regions amplified from RNA transcripts. TCR CDR3 underwent first-round RT-PCR with the HTBI primer set. TCRdb called the multiplex PCR reads again in MiXCR, with one record for every CDR3 protein. The table has around 380,000 distinct CDR3 sequences, 13% seen once; the top ten hold around 20%. Input material: blood. These receptors all stem from a man between 25 and 39 years old with Graves' hyperthyroidism that later progressed to Graves' ophthalmopathy.

This clonotype was picked up a small number of times. The chain recombines TRBV20-1 with TRBJ2-3; 12 nucleotides line up with TRBD2. The J segment lost 5 bases and the V segment lost 2 bases, leaving 8 bases of the junction unmatched. The CDR3 is 16 amino acids. The V gene's germline CDR1 is DFQATT and CDR2 SNEGSKA (reference sequence). CDR3 amino acids: CSARNGLAGTKDTQYF. CDR3 nucleotide sequence: TGCAGTGCTAGAAATGGACTAGCGGGAACTAAAGATACGCAGTATTTT.

This clonotype was seen ten or more times. The genes are TRBV28 and TRBJ1-2; tentatively, D is TRBD1 (5 bases). The CDR3 length is 17 residues. Germline CDR1 reads MDHEN; CDR2 reads SYDVKM. V lost 5 bases and J 8 bases, leaving 27 bases between the germline ends. CDR3 DNA sequence: TGTGCCAGCAGTCCTAAAAACCGGGACTATAGAAACGGCGGCTACACCTTC. It translates to CASSPKNRDYRNGGYTF.

The sample holds many counts of this clonotype. The chain is built from TRBV7-2 and TRBJ2-2, with 10 bases lining up with TRBD1. The germline gives CDR1 SGHTA, CDR2 FQGNSA. The V gene end was trimmed by 8 bases and the J gene end by 7 bases; junction bases not matched to a gene: 10. There are 15 residues in the CDR3. The CDR3, as DNA: TGTGCCAGCGGTCCGGGACAGGGGACAGTCGGGGAGCTGTTTTTT. Translating gives CASGPGQGTVGELFF.

This clonotype came up many times. The gene calls are TRBV12-3 or TRBV12-4 and TRBJ2-7, with 7 positions matching TRBD1. V was pared by 4 bases and J by 5 bases, with 8 bases of the junction left unmatched. The CDR3 runs to 14 residues. CDR3 sequence reads: CASSSSGTVDEQYF. The CDR3 DNA reads as TGTGCCAGCAGTTCCTCCGGGACAGTCGACGAGCAGTACTTC.

V usage is TRBV10-3 and J usage is TRBJ2-5; D is unclear. The germline V gene encodes CDR1 ENHRY and CDR2 SYGVKD. The CDR3 runs 11 residues. CDR3 protein: CPTDNGETQYF. The CDR3, as DNA: TGTCCCACTGACAACGGCGAGACCCAGTACTTC.

In this sample, this clonotype turned up many times. The chain uses TRBV20-1 and TRBJ1-6; 7 nucleotides align to TRBD1. J lost 4 bases, V lost 2 bases, and 8 bases had no gene match. This CDR3 has 16 amino acids. Germline lookup yields CDR1 DFQATT and CDR2 SNEGSKA (reference sequence). CDR3 protein: CSARPPGQKYNSPLHF. CDR3 bases: TGCAGTGCTAGACCGCCGGGACAGAAATATAATTCACCCCTCCACTTT.

V gene TRBV5-5 combines with J gene TRBJ1-2; D not resolved. CDR1 SGHKS and CDR2 YYEKEE come from the germline V gene (reference sequence). V lost 4 bases and J lost 8, with 15 bases in between. CDR3 size: 13 residues. CDR3 sequence reads: CASSQGRGDGYTF. The DNA of the CDR3 is TGTGCCAGCAGCCAAGGACGAGGAGACGGCTACACCTTC.

This clonotype has only a few counts. The chain employs TRBV18 and TRBJ1-2; 8 bases align to TRBD1. The CDR3 is 14 amino acids. From germline, CDR1 is KGHSH and CDR2 LQKENI. The V and J ends lost 2 bases and 7 bases, in that order; junction bases with no gene match: 6. The DNA for the CDR3 is TGTGCCAGCTCACCAACGGACAGGGCGAGTGGCTACACCTTC. It is translated as CASSPTDRASGYTF.

This clonotype showed up many times. V usage is TRBV12-3 or TRBV12-4 and J usage is TRBJ1-2, with 8 positions matching TRBD1. The CDR3 runs 14 residues. Trimming cost V 4 bases and J 6 bases; bases outside gene matches: 7. The CDR3 nucleotides are TGTGCCAGCAGTTCCAGGGGGCTAGGCGATGGCTACACCTTC. It specifies CASSSRGLGDGYTF.

The V gene is TRBV4-1, the J gene TRBJ2-2; a weak D match, TRBD1 (6 bases). The CDR3 has 16 residues. Trimming took 0 bases from V and 4 from J, leaving 12 bases between them. Germline V CDR1 and CDR2: MGHRA, YSYEKL. CDR3 sequence: CASSQEVGAGTGELFF. CDR3 nucleotides: TGCGCCAGCAGCCAAGAGGTGGGGGCGGGCACCGGGGAGCTGTTTTTT.

This clonotype was counted many times. This chain joins TRBV2 and TRBJ1-5, with D possibly being TRBD1 (6 bases). The CDR3 runs 15 residues. The germline gives CDR1 SNHLY, CDR2 FYNNEI. V gave up 7 bases and J gave up 7 bases, with 20 bases separating them. The chain's CDR3 is CASTQTAGRGQPQHF. The DNA for the CDR3 is TGTGCCAGCACCCAAACGGCGGGGAGGGGGCAGCCCCAGCATTTT.

This clonotype was picked up a small number of times. The chain has TRBV19 and TRBJ2-5; 15 bases fit TRBD2. V lost 3 bases, J lost 7 bases, and 3 bases stayed unmatched. CDR1 is LNHDA and CDR2 is SQIVND in the germline V gene (reference sequence). The CDR3 totals 15 residues. This CDR3 reads CASSMGLAGGGTQYF. In DNA, the CDR3 is TGTGCCAGTAGTATGGGACTAGCGGGGGGTGGGACCCAGTACTTC.

This clonotype was detected ten times or more. CDR3 DNA: TGTGCCAGCAGTTTAGTGTCTGGGGGCAATCAGCCCCAGCATTTT. Protein sequence: CASSLVSGGNQPQHF. The rearrangement links TRBV12-3 or TRBV12-4 to TRBJ1-5; no definite D call. The CDR3 is 15 amino acids. Trimming shortened V by 1 base and J by 2 bases, and 9 bases separated the two germline ends.

This clonotype appeared a few times. The chain employs TRBV7-9 and TRBJ2-5; D perhaps matches TRBD1 (6 bases). Germline CDR1 and CDR2: SEHNR and FQNEAQ (reference sequence). The length of the CDR3 is 17 residues. V dropped 3 bases and J dropped 5 bases, with 22 bases sitting between them. CDR3 in DNA: TGTGCCAGCAGCTTGGGTGCTGCGCCACAGGGTAGGGAGACCCAGTACTTC. Protein: CASSLGAAPQGRETQYF.

The chain combines TRBV7-2 with TRBJ1-4, with D unclear. Trimming removed 5 bases from V and 8 bases from J, with 18 bases in between. Germline-derived CDR1 and CDR2 are SGHTA and FQGNSA. The CDR3 length is 15 residues. The CDR3 DNA is TGTGCCAGCAGCCCGTTGGTCGGACGTGGAGAAAAACTGTTTTTT. Encoded protein: CASSPLVGRGEKLFF.

The genes are TRBV18 and TRBJ1-1; TRBD1 matches 9 bases. V gave up 6 bases and J gave up 3 bases; unmatched junction bases: 5. Germline-derived CDR1 and CDR2 are KGHSH and LQKENI. The CDR3 is 14 residues long. The CDR3 region is CASSGRTGDTEAFF. In nucleotides, the CDR3 is TGTGCCAGCTCGGGGAGGACAGGGGACACTGAAGCTTTCTTT. Filled out from reference TRBV18 and TRBJ1-1, the complete variable domain reads NAGVMQNPRHLVRRRGQEARLRCSPMKGHSHVYWYRQLPEEGLKFMVYLQKENIIDESGMPKERFSAEFPKEGPSILRIQQVVRGDSAAYFCASSGRTGDTEAFFGQGTRLTVV.

This clonotype was counted a few times. The rearrangement joins TRBV5-1 to TRBJ2-2; perhaps TRBD1 as D (5 bases). The CDR3 totals 17 residues. V gave up 0 bases and J gave up 1 base, with 13 bases separating them. In germline, CDR1 is SGHRS, CDR2 YFSETQ. The CDR3, as DNA: TGCGCCAGCAGCTTGGGGGTCTTGCAGGGGAACACCGGGGAGCTGTTTTTT. This sequence encodes CASSLGVLQGNTGELFF.

J is TRBJ2-3 and V is TRBV30; D unclear. Trimming took 5 bases from V and 3 from J, leaving 9 bases between them. The germline gives CDR1 GTSNPN, CDR2 SVGIG (reference sequence). The CDR3 runs 12 residues. CDR3: CAWARLTDTQYF. Here the CDR3 DNA reads TGTGCCTGGGCCAGGCTGACAGATACGCAGTATTTT.

This sequence joins TRBV12-3 or TRBV12-4 and TRBJ1-2, with a tentative D call TRBD1 (6 bases). The CDR3 is made up of 14 amino acids. V was trimmed by 7 bases and J by 2 bases, leaving 14 bases between them. The CDR3: CASIPRGANYGYTF. Written as DNA, the CDR3 is TGTGCCAGCATCCCGAGGGGGGCGAACTATGGCTACACCTTC.

This clonotype was seen many times. This chain uses TRBV30 with TRBJ2-2; a possible D gene is TRBD2 (6 bases). The CDR3 contains 14 residues. CDR1 and CDR2 from the germline V gene are GTSNPN and SVGIG (reference sequence). V shed 0 bases and J shed 5 bases, with 10 bases lying between them. CDR3 nucleotides: TGTGCCTGGAGTGTTTCGGGGGTGACCGGGGAGCTGTTTTTT. As protein: CAWSVSGVTGELFF.

The chain recombines TRBV24-1 with TRBJ2-5, with 11 bases matching TRBD1. The J segment lost 5 bases and the V segment lost 4 bases, leaving 8 bases of the junction unmatched. This CDR3 region has 16 residues. CDR1 KGHDR and CDR2 SFDVKD come from the germline V gene. The CDR3 spells CATSDPRTGGRETQYF. The CDR3 DNA reads as TGTGCCACCAGTGACCCCCGGACAGGGGGCCGGGAGACCCAGTACTTC.

This clonotype turned up a few times. The chain joins TRBV10-3 to TRBJ1-3; unclear D gene. In germline, CDR1 is ENHRY, CDR2 SYGVKD. V was clipped by 2 bases and J by 3 bases, with 14 bases between them. The CDR3 is 16 residues long. CDR3 sequence reads: CAISERTLGGGNTIYF. CDR3 coding DNA: TGTGCCATCAGTGAGAGAACGCTCGGAGGTGGAAACACCATATATTTT.

Ten or more counts support this clonotype. The V and J genes are TRBV28 and TRBJ1-4, with TRBD1 as a possible D gene (5 bases). Germline V gene sequence: CDR1 MDHEN, CDR2 SYDVKM. The V gene lost 10 bases and the J gene lost 8 bases, with 20 bases spanning the gap. There are 14 residues in the CDR3. The CDR3 sequence: CATSIATVREKLFF. CDR3 DNA sequence: TGTGCCACCTCTATAGCGACAGTAAGGGAAAAACTGTTTTTT.

This clonotype was recorded at least ten times. The chain joins TRBV2 to TRBJ1-2; 8 bases map to TRBD1. Germline V CDR1 and CDR2: SNHLY, FYNNEI. The CDR3 loop spans 13 amino acids. Trimming took 10 bases from V and 2 from J; bases not matched to a gene: 6. CDR3 region: CATRDRKNYGYTF. The CDR3 DNA sequence: TGTGCCACCCGGGACAGGAAGAACTATGGCTACACCTTC.

Many counts were recorded for this clonotype. The chain carries TRBV5-1 and TRBJ2-7; possible D gene TRBD1, 6 bases. The V gene lost 3 bases and the J gene lost 5 bases, with 12 bases spanning the gap. CDR1 SGHRS and CDR2 YFSETQ come from the germline V gene. CDR3 length equals 13 residues. Here the CDR3 reads CASSSQQGDEQYF. CDR3 in DNA: TGCGCCAGCAGCTCGCAACAGGGTGACGAGCAGTACTTC.